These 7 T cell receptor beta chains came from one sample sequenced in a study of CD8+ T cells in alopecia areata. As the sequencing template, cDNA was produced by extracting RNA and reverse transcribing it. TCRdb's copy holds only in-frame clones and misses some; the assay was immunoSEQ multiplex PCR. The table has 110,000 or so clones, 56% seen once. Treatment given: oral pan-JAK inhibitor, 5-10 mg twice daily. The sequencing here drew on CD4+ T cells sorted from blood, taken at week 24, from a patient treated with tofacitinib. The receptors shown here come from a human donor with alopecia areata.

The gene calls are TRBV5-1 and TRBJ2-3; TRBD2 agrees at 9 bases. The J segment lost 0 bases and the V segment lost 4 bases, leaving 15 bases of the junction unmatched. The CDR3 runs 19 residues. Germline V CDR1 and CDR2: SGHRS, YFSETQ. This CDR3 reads CASSMTSGLSQGSTDTQYF. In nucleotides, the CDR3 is TGCGCCAGCAGCATGACTAGCGGACTATCGCAAGGAAGCACAGATACGCAGTATTTT.

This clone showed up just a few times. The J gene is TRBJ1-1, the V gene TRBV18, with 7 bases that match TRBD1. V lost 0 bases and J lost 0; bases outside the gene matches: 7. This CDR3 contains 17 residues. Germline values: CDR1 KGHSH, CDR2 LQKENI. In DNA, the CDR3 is TGTGCCAGCTCACCACCTAATCCTCAGGGGGTGAACACTGAAGCTTTCTTT. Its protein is CASSPPNPQGVNTEAFF.

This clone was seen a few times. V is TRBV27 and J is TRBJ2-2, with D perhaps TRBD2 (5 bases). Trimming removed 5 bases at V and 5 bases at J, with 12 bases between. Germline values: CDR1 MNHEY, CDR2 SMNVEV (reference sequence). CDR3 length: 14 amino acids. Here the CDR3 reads CASSLRRGTGELFF. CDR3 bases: TGTGCCAGCAGTCTCCGAAGAGGGACCGGGGAGCTGTTTTTT.

CDR3 protein: CASSFGVANPKEDEQYF. CDR3 nucleotides: TGTGCCAGCAGCTTTGGCGTAGCGAACCCCAAAGAGGACGAGCAGTACTTC. This sequence joins TRBV7-9 and TRBJ2-7; D is perhaps TRBD2 (5 bases). CDR1 SEHNR and CDR2 FQNEAQ come from the germline V gene (reference sequence). Trimming cost V 3 bases and J 5 bases, with 23 bases left between them. The CDR3 sequence is 17 residues long.

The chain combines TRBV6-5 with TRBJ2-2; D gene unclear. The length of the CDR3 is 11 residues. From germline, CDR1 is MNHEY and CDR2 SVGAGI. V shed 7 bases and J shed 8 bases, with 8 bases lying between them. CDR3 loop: CASTYRGELFF. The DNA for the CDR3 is TGTGCCAGCACCTACCGAGGGGAGCTGTTTTTT.

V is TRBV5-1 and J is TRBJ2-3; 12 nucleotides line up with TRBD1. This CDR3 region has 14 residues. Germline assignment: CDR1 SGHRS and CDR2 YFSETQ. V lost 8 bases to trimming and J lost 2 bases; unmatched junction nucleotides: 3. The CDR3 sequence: CASAGQGATDTQYF. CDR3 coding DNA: TGCGCCAGTGCGGGACAGGGGGCCACAGATACGCAGTATTTT.

The CDR3 DNA reads as TGTGCCTGGAGTGTGAACAGGGAGAACTATGGCTACACCTTC. This translates into CAWSVNRENYGYTF. The genes are TRBV30 and TRBJ1-2, with a tentative D call TRBD1 (6 bases). The V gene's germline CDR1 is GTSNPN and CDR2 SVGIG (reference sequence). V was trimmed by 0 bases and J by 2 bases, leaving 10 bases between them. The CDR3 has 14 amino acids. Using reference TRBV30 and TRBJ1-2 for the parts outside the CDR3, the full variable domain is SQTIHQWPATLVQPVGSPLSLECTVEGTSNPNLYWYRQAAGRGLQLLFYSVGIGQISSEVPQNLSASRPQDRQFILSSKKLLLSDSGFYLCAWSVNRENYGYTFGSGTRLTVV.